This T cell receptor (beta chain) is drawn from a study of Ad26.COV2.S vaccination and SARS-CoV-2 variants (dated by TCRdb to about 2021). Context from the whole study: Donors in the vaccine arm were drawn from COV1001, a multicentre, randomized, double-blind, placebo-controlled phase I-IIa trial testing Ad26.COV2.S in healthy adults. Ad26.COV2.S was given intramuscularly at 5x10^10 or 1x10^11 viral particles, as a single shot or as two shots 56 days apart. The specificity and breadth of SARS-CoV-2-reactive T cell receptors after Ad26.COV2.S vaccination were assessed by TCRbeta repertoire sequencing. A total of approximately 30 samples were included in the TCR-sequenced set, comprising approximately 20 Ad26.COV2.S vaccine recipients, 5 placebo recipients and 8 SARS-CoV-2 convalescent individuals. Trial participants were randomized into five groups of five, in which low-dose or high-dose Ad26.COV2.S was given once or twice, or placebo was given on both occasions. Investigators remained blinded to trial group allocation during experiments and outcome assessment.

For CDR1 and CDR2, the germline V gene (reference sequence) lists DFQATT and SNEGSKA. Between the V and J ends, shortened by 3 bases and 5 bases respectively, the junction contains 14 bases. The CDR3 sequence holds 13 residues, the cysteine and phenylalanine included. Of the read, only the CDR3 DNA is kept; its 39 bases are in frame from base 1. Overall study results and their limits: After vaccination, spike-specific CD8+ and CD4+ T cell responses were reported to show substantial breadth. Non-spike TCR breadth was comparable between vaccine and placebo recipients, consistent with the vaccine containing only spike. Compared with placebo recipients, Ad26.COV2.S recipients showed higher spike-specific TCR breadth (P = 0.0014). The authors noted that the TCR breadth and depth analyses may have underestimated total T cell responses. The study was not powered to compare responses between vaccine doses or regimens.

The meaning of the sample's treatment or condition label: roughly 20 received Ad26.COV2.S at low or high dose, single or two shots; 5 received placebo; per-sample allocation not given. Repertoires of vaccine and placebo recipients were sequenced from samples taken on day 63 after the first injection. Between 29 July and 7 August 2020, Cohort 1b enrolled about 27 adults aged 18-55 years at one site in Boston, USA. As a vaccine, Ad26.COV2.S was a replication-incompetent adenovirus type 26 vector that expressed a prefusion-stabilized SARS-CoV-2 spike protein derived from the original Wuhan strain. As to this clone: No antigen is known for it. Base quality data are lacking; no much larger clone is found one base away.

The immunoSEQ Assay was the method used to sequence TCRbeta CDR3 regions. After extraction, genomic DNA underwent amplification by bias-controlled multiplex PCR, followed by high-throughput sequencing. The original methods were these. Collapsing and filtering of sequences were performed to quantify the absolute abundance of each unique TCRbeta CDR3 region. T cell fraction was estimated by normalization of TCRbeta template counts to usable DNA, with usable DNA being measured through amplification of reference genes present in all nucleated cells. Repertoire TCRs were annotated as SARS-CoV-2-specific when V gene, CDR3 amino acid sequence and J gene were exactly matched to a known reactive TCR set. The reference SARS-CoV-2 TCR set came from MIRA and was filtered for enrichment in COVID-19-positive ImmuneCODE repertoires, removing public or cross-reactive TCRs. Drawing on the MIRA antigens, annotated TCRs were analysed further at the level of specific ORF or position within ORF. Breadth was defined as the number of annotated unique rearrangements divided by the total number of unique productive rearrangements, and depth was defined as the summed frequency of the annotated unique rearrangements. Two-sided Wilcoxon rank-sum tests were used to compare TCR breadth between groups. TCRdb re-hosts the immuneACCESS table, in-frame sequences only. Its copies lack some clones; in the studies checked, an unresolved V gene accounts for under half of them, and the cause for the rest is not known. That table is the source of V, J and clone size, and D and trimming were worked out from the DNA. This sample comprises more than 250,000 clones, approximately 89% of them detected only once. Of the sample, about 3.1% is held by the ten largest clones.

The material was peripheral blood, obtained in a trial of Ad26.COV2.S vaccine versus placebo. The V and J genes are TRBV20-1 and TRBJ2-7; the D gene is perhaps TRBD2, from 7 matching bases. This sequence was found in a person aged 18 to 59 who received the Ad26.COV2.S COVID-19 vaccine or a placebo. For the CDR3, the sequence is CSASGGGLDEQYF. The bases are TGCAGTGCTAGTGGGGGGGGCCTGGACGAGCAGTACTTC.